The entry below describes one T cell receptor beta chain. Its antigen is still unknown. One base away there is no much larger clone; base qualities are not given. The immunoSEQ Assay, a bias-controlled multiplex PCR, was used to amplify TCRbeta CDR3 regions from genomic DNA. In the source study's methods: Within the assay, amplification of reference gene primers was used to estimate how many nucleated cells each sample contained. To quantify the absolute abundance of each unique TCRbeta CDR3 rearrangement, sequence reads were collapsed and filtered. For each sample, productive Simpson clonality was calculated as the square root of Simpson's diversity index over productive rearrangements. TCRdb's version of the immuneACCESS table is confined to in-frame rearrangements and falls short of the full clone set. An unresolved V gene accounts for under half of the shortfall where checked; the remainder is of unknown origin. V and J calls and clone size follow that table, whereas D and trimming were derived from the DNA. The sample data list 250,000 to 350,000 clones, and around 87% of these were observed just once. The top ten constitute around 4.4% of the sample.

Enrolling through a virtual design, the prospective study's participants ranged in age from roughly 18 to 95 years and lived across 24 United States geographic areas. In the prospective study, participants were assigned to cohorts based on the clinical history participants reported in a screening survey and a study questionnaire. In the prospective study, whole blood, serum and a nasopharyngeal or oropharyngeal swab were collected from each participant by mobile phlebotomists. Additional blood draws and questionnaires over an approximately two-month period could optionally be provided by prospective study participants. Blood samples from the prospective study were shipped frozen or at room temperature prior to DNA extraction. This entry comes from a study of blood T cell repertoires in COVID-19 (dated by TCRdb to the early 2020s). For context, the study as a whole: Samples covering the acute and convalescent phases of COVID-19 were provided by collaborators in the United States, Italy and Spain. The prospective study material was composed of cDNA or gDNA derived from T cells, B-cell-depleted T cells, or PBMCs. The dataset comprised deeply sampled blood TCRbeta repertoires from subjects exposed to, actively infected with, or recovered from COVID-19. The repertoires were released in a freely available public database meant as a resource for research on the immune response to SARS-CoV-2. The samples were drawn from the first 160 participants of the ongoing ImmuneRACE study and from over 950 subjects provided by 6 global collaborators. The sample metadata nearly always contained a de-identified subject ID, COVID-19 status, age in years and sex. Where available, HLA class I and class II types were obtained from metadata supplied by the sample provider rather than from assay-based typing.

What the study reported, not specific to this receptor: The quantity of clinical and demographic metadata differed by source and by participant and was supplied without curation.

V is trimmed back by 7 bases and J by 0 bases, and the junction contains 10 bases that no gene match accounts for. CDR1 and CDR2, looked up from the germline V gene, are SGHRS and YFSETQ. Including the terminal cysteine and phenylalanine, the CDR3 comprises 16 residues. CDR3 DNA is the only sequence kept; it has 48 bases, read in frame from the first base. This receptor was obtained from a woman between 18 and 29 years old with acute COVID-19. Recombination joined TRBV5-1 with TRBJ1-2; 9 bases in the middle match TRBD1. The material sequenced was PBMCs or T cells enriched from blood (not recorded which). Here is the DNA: TGCGCCAGCTCAGACAGGGGGAGTCGGGCTAACTATGGCTACACCTTC. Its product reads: CASSDRGSRANYGYTF.